This T cell receptor beta chain is drawn from a study of OX40 agonist ivuxolimab in advanced cancers. For the wider study: Ivuxolimab was an agonistic, fully human IgG2 monoclonal antibody directed against OX40 (CD134), a costimulatory receptor. Intravenous ivuxolimab was administered to patients every 2 weeks at six dose levels: 0.01, 0.1, 0.3, 1.5, 3 and 10 mg/kg. Among the approximately 54 dose-escalation patients, some 20 had hepatocellular carcinoma, 15 or so melanoma, 9 renal cell carcinoma and 9 head and neck cancer. A male proportion of roughly 85% and a mean age of about 60 years, ranging from 23 to 79, were recorded for the dose-escalation cohort. Patients were allowed to have had prior anti-PD-1, anti-PD-L1 or anti-CTLA-4 therapy, and approximately 40% of the dose-escalation patients had been treated with checkpoint inhibitors. Partial responses were achieved by three dose-escalation patients, of whom one had hepatocellular carcinoma and two had cutaneous melanoma. Peripheral TCRbeta sequencing was intended to test whether TCR sequence diversity was altered and clonal T-cell expansion was caused by ivuxolimab. The paper describes the monotherapy dose-escalation part (N = 52 patients) of the phase I trial of ivuxolimab.

Per the germline V gene (reference sequence), MNHNY is the CDR1 and SVGAGI is the CDR2. From the cysteine through the phenylalanine, the CDR3 covers 15 amino acids. Solely the CDR3 DNA is kept, with 45 bases framed from the first base. After removal of 7 bases from V and 4 bases from J, the junction retains 9 bases not matched to a gene. The trial excluded patients who had a history of autoimmune disease or were on systemic immunosuppression. Peripheral blood for TCR sequencing was drawn from every dose cohort at baseline, at cycle 4 day 1 and at cycle 7 day 1. The samples were drawn from a first-in-human, open-label, multicenter phase I dose-escalation trial of ivuxolimab. Adults with locally advanced or metastatic melanoma, renal cell carcinoma, hepatocellular carcinoma or head and neck squamous cell carcinoma were enrolled in the trial. Before TCR sequencing, CD4+ T cells and CD8+ T cells were sorted from peripheral blood as separate populations.

Here is what the overall study found, with its caveats: After ivuxolimab, CD8+ T cells had more expanded clones than CD4+ T cells on average. Antigen specificity was not determined for the clonally expanded peripheral T cells. At doses of 0.1 to 3.0 mg/kg, clonal expansion of both CD4+ and CD8+ T cells in blood was seen between baseline and week 6. Low levels of normalized T-cell clonal expansion were also seen in some patients who did not respond. In the 0.1-3.0 mg/kg groups, partial responders had among the lowest normalized peripheral clonal expansion, particularly in CD8+ T cells.

With respect to this clone: Its cognate antigen has yet to be identified. Base qualities are missing; no much larger clone stands one base away.

To sequence the TCRbeta CDR3 region, genomic DNA was isolated from the sorted cells. The immunoSEQ Assay was used to sequence the TCRbeta CDR3 regions. What TCRdb holds here is the immuneACCESS table cut down to in-frame rearrangements. Part of the clones is not present; checked against another copy, under half of the missing clones reflect an unresolved V gene, and the others are unexplained. The sample contains about 37,000 clones, about 90% of them found a single time. Under 20% of the sample rests with the top ten. Material: CD4+ or CD8+ T cells sorted from blood, obtained in a trial of the OX40 agonist ivuxolimab. The source is an adult with an advanced solid tumor such as melanoma, head and neck, liver or kidney cancer. The receptor chain draws on TRBV6-6 and TRBJ1-5, and 8 junction bases match TRBD1. The nucleotide sequence is given as TGTGCCAGCACCCTGGCGGACAGGGAAAATCAGCCCCAGCATTTT. Its product reads: CASTLADRENQPQHF.